This paragraph reports one T cell receptor beta chain. This sample was taken from a study of cytomegalovirus exposure and HLA in healthy donors. The length of the CDR3 is 16 residues. The V end lost 2 bases, the J end lost 0 bases, and 12 bases lay between the germline ends. Germline CDR1 SGDLS, CDR2 YYNGEE. With 60 Vbeta and 13 Jbeta primers, the PCR was carried out. Generated by immunoSEQ multiplex PCR, the TCRdb table keeps only in-frame clones and is missing some. The sample consists of over 80,000 clones, over 55% of them appearing once. The chain is built from TRBV9 and TRBJ1-3; a weak D match, TRBD1 (6 bases). The receptor was derived from a woman aged 18-29 years in good health and CMV-seropositive. The sample consisted of PBMCs. CDR3 nucleotide sequence: TGTGCCAGCAGCGTTACCCAGGGGAACTCTGGAAACACCATATATTTT. This translates into CASSVTQGNSGNTIYF.